This TCR beta chain stems from a study of shared clonotypes between healthy human individuals. Study findings and constraints: A limitation of the genetic and exposure-history diversity represented arose from few donors.

Clones were read by immunoSEQ multiplex PCR, and TCRdb kept only the in-frame ones, dropping some. The table lists roughly 490,000 clones, roughly 85% of them singletons, with roughly 12% in the top ten. This clone showed up just once. Its antigen is as yet unknown. This CDR3 region has 15 residues. Germline values: CDR1 LGHNA, CDR2 YSLEER. The V and J ends lost 2 bases and 0 bases respectively, with 11 bases between them. Healthy adults negative for HIV, lacking recent acute infections or vaccinations, served as donors. Unsorted samples drew genomic DNA from 85 million to 90 million PBMCs. The TCR originated in a middle-aged woman in good health. Some clones in this sample may be carry-over from other donors' samples. The specimen was PBMCs. This sequence joins TRBV4-3 and TRBJ2-7, with D perhaps matching TRBD1 (6 bases). CDR3: CASSQSGARSYEQYF. The CDR3 DNA reads as TGCGCCAGCAGCCAATCAGGGGCCCGCTCCTACGAGCAGTACTTC.